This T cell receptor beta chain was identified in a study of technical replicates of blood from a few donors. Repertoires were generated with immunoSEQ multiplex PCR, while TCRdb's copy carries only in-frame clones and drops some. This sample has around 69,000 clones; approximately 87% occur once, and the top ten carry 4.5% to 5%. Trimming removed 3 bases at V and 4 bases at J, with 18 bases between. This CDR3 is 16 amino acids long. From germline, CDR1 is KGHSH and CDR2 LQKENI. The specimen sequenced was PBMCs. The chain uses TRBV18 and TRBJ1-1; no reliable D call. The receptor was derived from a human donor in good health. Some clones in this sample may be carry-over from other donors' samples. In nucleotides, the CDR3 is TGTGCCAGCTCACCCTCCCCGGGCGGGTTGGGCACTGAAGCTTTCTTT. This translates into CASSPSPGGLGTEAFF.